The 11 T cell receptor beta chains reported below all come from one sample, sequenced in a study of cytomegalovirus exposure and HLA in healthy donors. PCR primers comprised 60 Vbeta and 13 Jbeta primers. TCRdb's copy holds only in-frame clones and misses some; the assay was immunoSEQ multiplex PCR. The table records over 100,000 clones, more than 65% of them present only once. Input material: PBMCs. These receptors were collected from a woman aged 25 to 39 in good health and CMV-seronegative.

The chain uses TRBV18 and TRBJ2-3; 11 bases align to TRBD2. V lost 8 bases, J lost 5 bases, and 6 bases stayed unmatched. The germline CDR1 and CDR2 sequences are KGHSH and LQKENI. The CDR3 runs 14 residues. In DNA, the CDR3 is TGTGCCAGCCAACTAGCGGGAGTTAAAGATACGCAGTATTTT. Protein product: CASQLAGVKDTQYF.

The genes are TRBV27 and TRBJ1-2; TRBD1 matches 8 bases. The CDR3 sequence is 13 residues long. CDR1 and CDR2 from the germline V gene are MNHEY and SMNVEV (reference sequence). V shed 5 bases and J 5 bases; nucleotides not matched to a gene: 4. CDR3 residues: CASSPGTGYGYTF. CDR3 nucleotides: TGTGCCAGCAGTCCAGGGACAGGTTATGGCTACACCTTC.

The count of this clone is one. The chain has TRBV5-1 and TRBJ2-1, with TRBD1 matching 7 bases. Germline V gene lookup returns CDR1 SGHRS and CDR2 YFSETQ. The CDR3 consists of 16 residues. V gave up 3 bases and J gave up 0 bases; unmatched junction bases: 6. In nucleotides, the CDR3 is TGCGCCAGCAGCTCCACAGGGGATCGCTCCTACAATGAGCAGTTCTTC. It translates to CASSSTGDRSYNEQFF.

The V call is TRBV19, the J call TRBJ1-4; D perhaps matches TRBD1 (5 bases). The CDR3 length is 17 residues. With 1 base removed from V and 0 bases from J, the gap between germline ends came to 12 bases. CDR1 is LNHDA, CDR2 SQIVND, per germline (reference sequence). The CDR3 DNA reads as TGTGCCAGTAGTATAGCCGAAGGGGTTGCAACTAATGAAAAACTGTTTTTT. Protein sequence: CASSIAEGVATNEKLFF.

Only a few counts were recorded for this clone. V and J are TRBV5-4 and TRBJ1-1; a weak D match, TRBD1 (5 bases). The CDR3 is made up of 15 amino acids. From germline, CDR1 is SGHNT and CDR2 YYREEE (reference sequence). V lost 4 bases to trimming and J lost 2 bases, with 15 bases between them. The CDR3: CASSAGRLINTEAFF. CDR3 bases: TGTGCCAGCAGCGCGGGACGCCTGATCAACACTGAAGCTTTCTTT.

The chain joins TRBV15 to TRBJ2-6, with D perhaps matching TRBD2 (5 bases). V lost 0 bases to trimming and J lost 1 base, with 13 bases between them. Germline V gives CDR1 LNHNV, CDR2 YYDKDF (reference sequence). The CDR3 loop spans 18 amino acids. This CDR3 reads CATSREAPTTSGANVLTF. DNA for the CDR3: TGTGCCACCAGCAGAGAGGCCCCGACTACTTCTGGGGCCAACGTCCTGACTTTC. The complete variable domain, with remaining parts taken from reference TRBV15 and TRBJ2-6, reads DAMVIQNPRYQVTQFGKPVTLSCSQTLNHNVMYWYQQKSSQAPKLLFHYYDKDFNNEADTPDNFQSRRPNTSFCFLDIRSPGLGDTAMYLCATSREAPTTSGANVLTFGAGSRLTVL.

The chain carries TRBV5-1 and TRBJ1-1; 7 nucleotides agree with TRBD1. The ends lost 3 bases at V and 6 bases at J; junction bases unmatched: 8. The germline CDR1 and CDR2 sequences are SGHRS and YFSETQ. This CDR3 contains 14 residues. CDR3 residues: CASSSGQLLAEAFF. The CDR3 coding sequence is TGCGCCAGCAGCTCGGGACAGCTTCTGGCTGAAGCTTTCTTT.

The rearrangement uses TRBV30 and TRBJ1-3; D gene ambiguous. The CDR3 is 12 residues long. The V end lost 2 bases, the J end lost 4 bases, and 6 bases lay between the germline ends. Per germline, CDR1 GTSNPN and CDR2 SVGIG (reference sequence). CDR3: CAWSSGGNTIYF. CDR3 in DNA: TGTGCCTGGAGTTCGGGAGGAAACACCATATATTTT.

The V gene is TRBV7-9, the J gene TRBJ1-2; the match to TRBD1 covers 10 bases. Germline V gene lookup returns CDR1 SEHNR and CDR2 FQNEAQ (reference sequence). The CDR3 is made up of 15 amino acids. V gave up 5 bases and J gave up 5 bases; unmatched junction bases: 8. DNA of the CDR3: TGTGCCAGCAGCATGGGGGACAGGGGAGAGTATGGCTACACCTTC. Translating gives CASSMGDRGEYGYTF.

This clone has only one observation. This chain joins TRBV9 and TRBJ2-5; the D gene is possibly TRBD2 (7 bases). CDR1 and CDR2 (germline): SGDLS, YYNGEE. V was trimmed by 0 bases and J by 1 base, leaving 10 bases between them. The CDR3 spans 15 residues. In DNA form, the CDR3 reads TGTGCCAGCAGCGTAGCCCGGGGGGCCCAAGAGACCCAGTACTTC. It specifies CASSVARGAQETQYF.

CDR3 region: CASSAGDRGRYGYTF. CDR3 DNA sequence: TGTGCCAGCAGCGCAGGGGACAGGGGAAGGTATGGCTACACCTTC. This chain uses TRBV9 with TRBJ1-2, with 10 positions matching TRBD1. CDR3 length equals 15 residues. Losses at the gene ends were 3 bases for V and 5 bases for J; bases not matched to a gene: 7. The germline V gene has CDR1 SGDLS and CDR2 YYNGEE.